This TCR beta chain was found in a study of breast tumors, draining lymph nodes, adjacent tissues. Study-wide points: Tumor repertoires ranked between lymph nodes and nontumor tissue in diversity, with V and J gene preferences. Data only fit, rather than demonstrated, lymph node origin of most tumor T cells.

In its sample, this clonotype was seen many times. What it recognizes is unknown. MiXCR was run by TCRdb on the multiplex PCR reads, yielding one entry per CDR3 protein. The repertoire holds 55,000 to 75,000 distinct CDR3 sequences, with around two fifths as singletons. Sequences were obtained from breast tumor tissue. This clonotype originated in a female donor with breast cancer. Some clones in this sample may be carry-over from other donors' samples.

The CDR3 sequence: CASSQREAANYGYTF. The DNA of the CDR3 is TGCGCCAGCAGCCAAAGGGAAGCGGCCAACTATGGCTACACCTTC. The chain couples TRBV4-1 to TRBJ1-2; D uncertain. In germline, CDR1 is MGHRA, CDR2 YSYEKL. CDR3 length equals 15 residues. V was shortened by 2 bases and J by 2 bases, with 12 bases between the two germline ends.